This entry features one T cell receptor (beta chain) sequence. The antigen it binds to is not known. No much larger clone is present one base from it, and per-base qualities are unavailable. The sample comes from a study of cytomegalovirus exposure and HLA in healthy donors (dated by TCRdb to 2016 to 2017). Study-wide context: In an earlier analysis of some 550 of the donors, 276 Gb of sequence data and 90 million to 120 million unique TCR beta sequences from roughly 190 million T cells were reported. To predict cytomegalovirus infection status, the study brought together high-throughput TCR immunosequencing, statistical association of individual TCRs with disease status, and machine learning. Among roughly 370 genotyped donors of the cohort, an average of around 240,000 unique TCR beta nucleotide sequences were sequenced per donor, about a sixth of them non-productive. Of the roughly 390 genotyped donors, over 80% were placed in the genetic ancestry cluster associated with self-reported Caucasian donors. A separate validation cohort of roughly 120 different subjects was used in addition to the approximately 640-subject first cohort. Both class I and class II loci were covered by HLA typing, at four-digit resolution. Typing coverage differed by locus: A, B, C, DRB1 and DQB1 were typed in about 620-640 donors, DQA1 in about 500, DPA1 in 600 to 610, and DPB1 in around 440. To decide whether each TCR beta V gene segment behaved as functional or pseudogenic, an earlier analysis of some 600 of the donors relied on high-throughput TCR beta sequencing. The study aimed to test whether signatures of past pathogen exposure could be identified by cataloging public T cell receptors. Several DR-DQ haplotypes were handled as single units for association and clustering because linkage in the cohort was strong. Donor age, sex, ethnicity and CMV serostatus were compiled together with the repertoire data. A later genetic analysis used genome-wide SNP genotypes for about 60% of the roughly 700 donors, treating that subset as a discovery cohort. The T cell repertoires of under 700 subjects were profiled by immunosequencing and related to cytomegalovirus serostatus. All discovery cohort repertoires had been generated on a single sequencing platform. Roughly 300 gigabases of sequencing data and 70 million to 85 million unique TCR sequences were included in an early release covering around 650 HLA-typed donors. In the later analysis, no new phenotypic data were used to find candidate immune exposures; instead, reliance was placed on TCR beta sequences and their occurrence across donors. To study patterns of TCR occurrence, a later analysis re-analyzed previously published TCR beta repertoires from under 750 donors and added high-resolution HLA genotyping. Beyond this particular receptor, the publication reports: In the study, 150 to 200 TCR beta chains were listed as associated with cytomegalovirus. Because counts were too low, fewer than 20 rarely observed V segments, including chromosome 9 orphons, were excluded from the earlier analysis of 587 of the donors. Sequencing depth was assumed to be roughly uniform across donors in the presence/absence analyses, though that assumption may not hold. In this cohort, only TCR beta chains were sequenced, and detectable features were limited by the absence of alpha or paired-chain data. When HLA alleles, especially DR and DQ, strongly co-occurred, attributing TCR associations to individual alleles was difficult. A later genetic analysis associated a missense DCLRE1C variant with V-gene and J-gene trimming of TCR beta chains, and an independent cohort replicated the association. In a later analysis, HLA-associated TCR beta chains showed more clonal expansion and lower generation probabilities than non-associated chains that were equally common. Because some donors lacked HLA typing at each locus, the association tests relied only on the typed subset. According to the authors, the approach could potentially be generalized to other disease states and immunological phenotypes. A later analysis associated roughly 17,000 TCR beta sequences with specific HLA alleles at a false discovery rate of 0.05. For the cohort, immune exposure information was limited to CMV serostatus. According to a later analysis, parvovirus B19, influenza, CMV and Epstein-Barr virus appeared linked to several top co-occurrence clusters. In vitro tests confirmed that three of the cytomegalovirus-associated TCR beta chains recognize cytomegalovirus antigens. A further reported finding was that TCR beta sequences accurately predicted the HLA-A and HLA-B alleles for most subjects in the first cohort. Cytomegalovirus status was reported to be diagnosed by the classifier with high specificity and sensitivity in both the original and validation cohorts. In an earlier analysis of under 600 of the donors, most TCR beta V segments were observed in productive rearrangements about 90% or about 30% of the time, broadly matching IMGT annotations. Because the 87-base-pair reads could not distinguish some IMGT-functional V segments, including TRBV6-2 and TRBV6-3, those segments were excluded. Compared with the approximately 670-donor mean, donors in an Asian-associated ancestry cluster had fewer N-insertions in productive TCRs, according to a later genetic analysis. Most TCR sequences were observed very rarely across donors, whereas some public TCRs were present in many individuals. According to a later analysis, most CMV-associated TCR beta chains appeared to be HLA-restricted, and the HLA associations seemed to be driven largely by CMV exposure. The sequencing pipeline was judged likely to have produced a cluster of highly shared sequence variants as a technical artifact. Linkage disequilibrium might explain the correlated functional status among segregating V segments, but an unknown experimental factor could not be excluded. A later analysis found that TCR association rates varied across HLA loci, with DRB1 alleles showing the most associated TCRs and HLA-C alleles the fewest.

Here V drops 7 bases and J drops 2 bases, and the junction holds 7 bases not matched to any gene. CDR1 and CDR2, looked up from the germline V gene, are MNHEY and SVGAGI. Taken from cysteine to phenylalanine, the CDR3 has 14 residues. Left in the record is the CDR3 DNA by itself, 42 bases read in frame from the first base. The cohort consisted of 666 healthy bone marrow donors. At the time of sampling, all cohort members were nominally healthy, though unrecorded immune exposures were likely present. The donor was CMV seronegative and belonged to the group of 352 seronegative cohort members. A peripheral blood sample was provided by each donor, and peripheral blood mononuclear cells were used for TCR beta sequencing. Genomic DNA extraction from the blood cell samples was performed with the Qiagen DNeasy Blood Extraction Kit. Library creation used the immunoSEQ multiplex PCR assay. For the multiplex PCR, a mixture combining 60 forward primers for TCR Vbeta segments and 13 reverse primers for TCR Jbeta segments was used. The CDR3 region of rearranged TCR beta genes was amplified from genomic DNA by a multiplex PCR assay. On the Illumina HiSeq System, the amplified TCR beta libraries were sequenced as 87-base-pair reads. The paper's data handling went like this. A later analysis counted some 74 million unique TCR beta chains across the 700 or so repertoires, and roughly 9.9 million of these chains were shared by at least two donors. To remove PCR and sequencing errors, raw reads were error-corrected and collapsed into unique sequences using a nearest-neighbor algorithm that merged closely related sequences. Alignment of CDR3 sequences to IMGT reference sequences was used to assign V, D and J gene segments. For a sequence to be retained, a match of at least six nucleotides to both a V gene segment and a J gene segment was required. Rearrangements were called productive when the CDR3 lacked stop codons and stayed in frame with V and J; all others were non-productive. CDR3 was defined according to IMGT convention as the region running from the second conserved V-encoded cysteine to the conserved J-encoded phenylalanine. The earlier analysis of a few hundred of the donors excluded sequences that lacked an unambiguous match to a single V gene segment. In an earlier analysis of approximately 560 of the donors, a V segment was called functional when productive rearrangements were above 56.7%, and segregating when the standard deviation between donors exceeded 5%. A statistical classification framework was built to diagnose cytomegalovirus status from the catalog of TCR beta chain sequences. In a later analysis, V and J genes were assigned by comparing TCR nucleotide sequences against IMGT/GENE-DB human TR gene sequences. Using the TCRdist pipeline, a later analysis assigned CDR3 sequences along with most-parsimonious VDJ recombination scenarios. In a later analysis, each TCR beta chain was defined by its CDR3 amino acid sequence together with its V-gene family, and reads without a unique V-gene family were excluded. As a way to deal with suspected cross-contamination and a sequencing artifact, a later analysis dropped nearly 600 nucleotide sequences that were highly shared and had low generation probability. For each public chain, a later analysis derived a clonal expansion index from normalized ranks of inferred template counts within each repertoire. Generation probabilities in a later analysis came from a VDJ recombination model fitted to out-of-frame rearrangements, and those results were checked against IGoR. Hypergeometric tests were used in a later analysis to score TCR-TCR, TCR-HLA and TCR-CMV co-occurrence, with a repertoire-size bias correction applied to the TCR pairs. In a later analysis, false discovery rates were estimated by permuting HLA or CMV assignments 20 times. In a later analysis, co-occurring TCRs were grouped using DBSCAN, with TCRdist sequence similarity added in when clustering inside HLA-allele-positive subsets. Repertoires with fewer than 30,000 or more than 120,000 public chains, plus five repertoires with anomalous nucleotide sharing, were excluded from co-occurrence clustering. TCRdb re-hosts the immuneACCESS table, in-frame sequences only. Its copies lack some clones; in the studies checked, an unresolved V gene accounts for under half of them, and the cause for the rest is not known. The DNA was the basis for D and trimming; V, J and clone size are from that table. The sample table contains around 200,000 clones; only one count was recorded for over 75% of them. The top ten clonotypes cover 1.5% to 2% of the sample.

The TCR originated in a man aged 18 to 35 in good health and CMV-seronegative. The sample consisted of PBMCs. The rearrangement combines TRBV6-5 with TRBJ1-1; 7 nucleotides in the junction match TRBD1. The DNA is TGTGCCAGCATCCCCGGGACAGCAAACACTGAAGCTTTCTTT. Its amino acids are CASIPGTANTEAFF.